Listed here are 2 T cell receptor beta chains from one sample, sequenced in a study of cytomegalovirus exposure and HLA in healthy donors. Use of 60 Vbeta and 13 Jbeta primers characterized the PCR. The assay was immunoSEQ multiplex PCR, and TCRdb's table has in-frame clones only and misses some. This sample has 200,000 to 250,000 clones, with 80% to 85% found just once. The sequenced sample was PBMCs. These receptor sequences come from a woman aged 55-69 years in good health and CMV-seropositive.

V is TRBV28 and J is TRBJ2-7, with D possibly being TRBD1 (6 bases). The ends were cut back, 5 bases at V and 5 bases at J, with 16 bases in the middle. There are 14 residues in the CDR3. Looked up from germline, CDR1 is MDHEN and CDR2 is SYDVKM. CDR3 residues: CASSHPQGFHEQYF. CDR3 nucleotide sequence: TGTGCCAGCAGTCACCCACAGGGTTTCCACGAGCAGTACTTC.

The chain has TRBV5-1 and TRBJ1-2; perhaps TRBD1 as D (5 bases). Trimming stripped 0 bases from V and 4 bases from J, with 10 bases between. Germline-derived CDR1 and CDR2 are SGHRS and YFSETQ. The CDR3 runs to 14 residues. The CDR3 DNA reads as TGCGCCAGCAGCTTGGGAGGGGAGGGCTATGGCTACACCTTC. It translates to CASSLGGEGYGYTF.